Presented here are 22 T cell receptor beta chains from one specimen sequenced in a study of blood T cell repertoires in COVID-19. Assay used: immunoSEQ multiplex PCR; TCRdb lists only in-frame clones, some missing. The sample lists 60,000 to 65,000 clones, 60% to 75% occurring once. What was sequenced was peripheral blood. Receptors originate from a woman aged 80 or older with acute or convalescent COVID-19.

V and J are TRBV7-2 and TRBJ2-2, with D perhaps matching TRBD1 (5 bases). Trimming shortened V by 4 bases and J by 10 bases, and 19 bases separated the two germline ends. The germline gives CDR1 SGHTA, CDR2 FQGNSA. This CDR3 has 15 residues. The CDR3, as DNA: TGTGCCAGCAGCTCTCGGCAGCTTACCAGGGAGGAGCTGTTTTTT. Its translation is CASSSRQLTREELFF. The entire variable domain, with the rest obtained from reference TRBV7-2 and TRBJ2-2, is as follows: GAGVSQSPSNKVTEKGKDVELRCDPISGHTALYWYRQSLGQGLEFLIYFQGNSAPDKSGLPSDRFSAERTGGSVSTLTIQRTQQEDSAVYLCASSSRQLTREELFFGEGSRLTVL.

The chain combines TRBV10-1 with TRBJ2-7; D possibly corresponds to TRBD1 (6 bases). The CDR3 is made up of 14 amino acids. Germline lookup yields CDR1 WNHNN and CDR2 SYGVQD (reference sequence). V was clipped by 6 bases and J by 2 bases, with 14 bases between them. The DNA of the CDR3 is TGCGCCAGCAGCCTCGACAGGCCCCCCTACGAGCAGTACTTC. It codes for CASSLDRPPYEQYF.

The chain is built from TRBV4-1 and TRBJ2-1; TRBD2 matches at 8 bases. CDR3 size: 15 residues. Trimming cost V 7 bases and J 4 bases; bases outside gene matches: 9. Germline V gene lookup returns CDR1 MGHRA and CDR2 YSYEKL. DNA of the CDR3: TGCGCCAGCATGTCAAGACTAGCGAATTACAATGAGCAGTTCTTC. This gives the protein CASMSRLANYNEQFF.

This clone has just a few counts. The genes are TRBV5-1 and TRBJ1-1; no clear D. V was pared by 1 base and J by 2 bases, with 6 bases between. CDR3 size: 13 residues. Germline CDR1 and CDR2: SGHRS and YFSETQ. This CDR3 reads CASSLIGNTEAFF. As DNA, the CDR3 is TGCGCCAGCAGCTTGATCGGTAACACTGAAGCTTTCTTT.

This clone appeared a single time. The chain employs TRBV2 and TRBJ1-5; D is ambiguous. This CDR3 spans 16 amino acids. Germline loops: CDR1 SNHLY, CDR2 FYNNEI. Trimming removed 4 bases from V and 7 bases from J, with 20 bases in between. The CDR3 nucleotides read TGTGCCAGCAGTGTTTATGAGCCGACCACCGGGCAGCCCCAGCATTTT. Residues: CASSVYEPTTGQPQHF.

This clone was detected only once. DNA of the CDR3: TGTGCCACGGCAGGTTCGTACGAGCAGTACTTC. Protein product: CATAGSYEQYF. The chain uses TRBV28 and TRBJ2-7; D is uncertain. There are 11 residues in the CDR3. The germline CDR1 and CDR2 sequences are MDHEN and SYDVKM. V was clipped by 10 bases and J by 4 bases, with 11 bases between them.

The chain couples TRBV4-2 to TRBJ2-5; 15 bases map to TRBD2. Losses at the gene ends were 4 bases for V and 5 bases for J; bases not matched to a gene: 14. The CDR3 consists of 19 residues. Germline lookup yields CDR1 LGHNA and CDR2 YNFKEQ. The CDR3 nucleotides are TGTGCCAGCAGCCGAGACCCCGGGACTAGCGGGAGGCCGGGGGAGACCCAGTACTTC. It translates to CASSRDPGTSGRPGETQYF.

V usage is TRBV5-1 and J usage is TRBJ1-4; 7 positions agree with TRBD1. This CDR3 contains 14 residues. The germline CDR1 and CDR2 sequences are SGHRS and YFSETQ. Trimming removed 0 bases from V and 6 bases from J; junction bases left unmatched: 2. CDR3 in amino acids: CASSLGQGDEKLFF. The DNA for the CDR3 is TGCGCCAGCAGCTTGGGACAGGGCGATGAAAAACTGTTTTTT.

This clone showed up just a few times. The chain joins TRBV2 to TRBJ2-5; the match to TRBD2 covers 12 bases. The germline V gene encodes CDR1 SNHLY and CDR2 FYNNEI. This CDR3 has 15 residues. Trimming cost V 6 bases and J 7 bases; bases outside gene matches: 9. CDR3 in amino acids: CASRGTSGLPGTQYF. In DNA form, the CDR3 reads TGTGCCAGCAGAGGGACTAGCGGGCTCCCTGGGACCCAGTACTTC. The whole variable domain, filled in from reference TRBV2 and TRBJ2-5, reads EPEVTQTPSHQVTQMGQEVILRCVPISNHLYFYWYRQILGQKVEFLVSFYNNEISEKSEIFDDQFSVERPDGSNFTLKIRSTKLEDSAMYFCASRGTSGLPGTQYFGPGTRLLVL.

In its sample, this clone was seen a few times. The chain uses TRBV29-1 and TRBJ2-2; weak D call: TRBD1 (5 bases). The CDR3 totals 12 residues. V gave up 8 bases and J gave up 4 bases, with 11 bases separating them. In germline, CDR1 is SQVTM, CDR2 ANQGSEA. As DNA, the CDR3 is TGCAGCTCAACAACAGGCACCGGGGAGCTGTTTTTT. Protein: CSSTTGTGELFF.

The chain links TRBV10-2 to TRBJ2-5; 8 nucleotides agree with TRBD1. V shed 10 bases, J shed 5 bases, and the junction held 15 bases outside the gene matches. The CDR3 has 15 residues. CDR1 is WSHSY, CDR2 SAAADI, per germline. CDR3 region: CATTPGTGGFETQYF. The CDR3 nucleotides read TGCGCCACTACCCCCGGGACAGGTGGTTTTGAGACCCAGTACTTC.

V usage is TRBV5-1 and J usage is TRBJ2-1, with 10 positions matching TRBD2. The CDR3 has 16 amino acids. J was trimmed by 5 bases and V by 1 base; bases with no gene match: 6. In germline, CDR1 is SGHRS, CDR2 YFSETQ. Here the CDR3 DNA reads TGCGCCAGCAGCTTGATGAGCGGGAGGGCTAACAATGAGCAGTTCTTC. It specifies CASSLMSGRANNEQFF.

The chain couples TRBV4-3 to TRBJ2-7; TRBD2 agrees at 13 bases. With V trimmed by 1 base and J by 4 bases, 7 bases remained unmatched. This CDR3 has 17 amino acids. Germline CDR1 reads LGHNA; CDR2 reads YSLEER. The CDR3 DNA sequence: TGCGCCAGCAGCCAAGTAGGCACTAGCGGGAGGGGGTACGAGCAGTACTTC. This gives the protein CASSQVGTSGRGYEQYF.

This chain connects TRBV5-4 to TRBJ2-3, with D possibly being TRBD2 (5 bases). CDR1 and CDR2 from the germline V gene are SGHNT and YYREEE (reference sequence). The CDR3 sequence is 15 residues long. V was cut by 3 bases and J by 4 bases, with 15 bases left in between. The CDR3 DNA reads TGTGCCAGCAGCTACGACGGGGTTGGATCAGATACGCAGTATTTT. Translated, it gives CASSYDGVGSDTQYF.

CDR3 sequence reads: CASSPSDRRNTEAFF. Written as DNA, the CDR3 is TGTGCCAGCAGCCCCTCCGACAGACGGAACACTGAAGCTTTCTTT. The chain carries TRBV9 and TRBJ1-1; a weak D match, TRBD1 (5 bases). V was shortened by 4 bases and J by 1 base, with 14 bases between the two germline ends. The CDR3 has 15 amino acids. The germline V gene encodes CDR1 SGDLS and CDR2 YYNGEE.

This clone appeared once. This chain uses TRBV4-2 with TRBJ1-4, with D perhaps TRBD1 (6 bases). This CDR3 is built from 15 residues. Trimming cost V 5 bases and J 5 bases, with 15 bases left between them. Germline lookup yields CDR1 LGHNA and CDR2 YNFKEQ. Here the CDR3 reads CASSSRGEGNEKLFF. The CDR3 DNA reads TGTGCCAGCAGCTCCAGGGGAGAAGGGAATGAAAAACTGTTTTTT.

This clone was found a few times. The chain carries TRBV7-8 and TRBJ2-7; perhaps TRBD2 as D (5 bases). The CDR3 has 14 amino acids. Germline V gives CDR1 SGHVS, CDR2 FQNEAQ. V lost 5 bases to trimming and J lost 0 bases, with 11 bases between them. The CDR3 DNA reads TGTGCCAGCAGCCCCTCGCGGGTCTCCTACGAGCAGTACTTC. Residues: CASSPSRVSYEQYF. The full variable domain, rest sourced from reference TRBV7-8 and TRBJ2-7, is GAGVSQSPRYKVAKRGQDVALRCDPISGHVSLFWYQQALGQGPEFLTYFQNEAQLDKSGLPSDRFFAERPEGSVSTLKIQRTQQEDSAVYLCASSPSRVSYEQYFGPGTRLTVT.

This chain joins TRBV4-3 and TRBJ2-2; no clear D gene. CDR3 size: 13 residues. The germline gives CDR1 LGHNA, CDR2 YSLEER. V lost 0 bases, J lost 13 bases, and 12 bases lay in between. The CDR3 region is CASSQDLGTGLFF. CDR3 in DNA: TGCGCCAGCAGCCAAGATCTAGGTACGGGGCTGTTTTTT.

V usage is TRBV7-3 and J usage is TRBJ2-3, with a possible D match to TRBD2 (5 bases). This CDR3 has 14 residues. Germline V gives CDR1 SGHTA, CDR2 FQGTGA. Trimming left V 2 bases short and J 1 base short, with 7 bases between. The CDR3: CASSLLGGTDTQYF. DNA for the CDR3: TGTGCCAGCAGCTTATTGGGAGGCACAGATACGCAGTATTTT.

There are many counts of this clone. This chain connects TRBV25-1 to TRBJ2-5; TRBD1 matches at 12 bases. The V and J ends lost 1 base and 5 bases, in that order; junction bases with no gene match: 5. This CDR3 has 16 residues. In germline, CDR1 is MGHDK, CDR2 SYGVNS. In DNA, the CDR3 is TGTGCCAGCAGTGAATTGTTGGGACAGGGGGCCGAGACCCAGTACTTC. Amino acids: CASSELLGQGAETQYF.

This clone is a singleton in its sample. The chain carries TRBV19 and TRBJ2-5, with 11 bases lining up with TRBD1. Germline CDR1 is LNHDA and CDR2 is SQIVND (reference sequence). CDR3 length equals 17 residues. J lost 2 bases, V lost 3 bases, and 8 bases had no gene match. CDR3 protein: CASSIIKGQGGQETQYF. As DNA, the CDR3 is TGTGCCAGTAGTATTATCAAGGGACAGGGGGGTCAAGAGACCCAGTACTTC.

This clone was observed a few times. Here the CDR3 reads CASSSSGTGANQPQHF. The CDR3 bases are TGTGCCAGCAGTTCCTCCGGGACAGGGGCAAATCAGCCCCAGCATTTT. V usage is TRBV6-5 and J usage is TRBJ1-5; TRBD1 aligns across 10 bases. CDR3 length: 16 residues. Trimming took 4 bases from V and 4 from J; bases not matched to a gene: 7. Germline CDR1 is MNHEY and CDR2 is SVGAGI.